The TCR beta chain described here comes from a study of blood T cell repertoires in COVID-19. Study summary: Acute and convalescent COVID-19 samples came from the United States, Italy and Spain. The analysed material was cDNA or gDNA that came from T cells, B-cell-depleted T cells, or PBMCs.

The V gene's germline CDR1 is LNHDA and CDR2 SQIVND (reference sequence). V lost 3 bases and J 2 bases, leaving 7 bases between the germline ends. This CDR3 has 13 amino acids. Authors' methods: The assay estimated nucleated cells by amplifying reference gene primers. Here immunoSEQ multiplex PCR was the method, and the copy in TCRdb shows in-frame clones only, minus some. V and J calls and clone size are given by that table; D and trimming were obtained from the DNA. The table has 200,000 or so clones, 70% to 85% seen once. This chain connects TRBV19 to TRBJ2-5, with D perhaps matching TRBD2 (6 bases). The receptor was isolated from a human donor with acute or convalescent COVID-19. The donor label of this sample is uncertain. Material for sequencing was peripheral blood. CDR3 nucleotides: TGTGCCAGTAGTATCCGGGGGCAAGAGACCCAGTACTTC. This encodes CASSIRGQETQYF.